This TCR beta chain was recorded in a study of T cells in tuberculosis. Overall study: A South African cohort included IGRA-negative adolescents, latently infected IGRA-positive adolescents and adults with active tuberculosis. Broader study findings: Active tuberculosis TCR-alpha repertoires lay closer to GMM-specific TCRs than IGRA-negative controls, suggesting clonal expansion.

About this clone itself: Antigen specificity is unknown.

The assay was immunoSEQ multiplex PCR, and TCRdb's table has in-frame clones only and misses some. The data contain under 35,000 clones, approximately 94% of them seen just once; the ten biggest clones take up about 8%. CDR1 and CDR2 from the germline V gene are SGHTA and FQGNSA. V lost 1 base to trimming and J lost 5 bases, with 11 bases between them. The CDR3 has 15 residues. This rearrangement joins TRBV7-2 to TRBJ2-2, with D perhaps TRBD1 (6 bases). This receptor was taken from a donor aged 10-29 years with latent tuberculosis or without tuberculosis infection. The source material was PBMCs. CDR3: CASSLGWQGTGELFF. The CDR3 coding sequence is TGTGCCAGCAGCTTAGGGTGGCAGGGGACCGGGGAGCTGTTTTTT.